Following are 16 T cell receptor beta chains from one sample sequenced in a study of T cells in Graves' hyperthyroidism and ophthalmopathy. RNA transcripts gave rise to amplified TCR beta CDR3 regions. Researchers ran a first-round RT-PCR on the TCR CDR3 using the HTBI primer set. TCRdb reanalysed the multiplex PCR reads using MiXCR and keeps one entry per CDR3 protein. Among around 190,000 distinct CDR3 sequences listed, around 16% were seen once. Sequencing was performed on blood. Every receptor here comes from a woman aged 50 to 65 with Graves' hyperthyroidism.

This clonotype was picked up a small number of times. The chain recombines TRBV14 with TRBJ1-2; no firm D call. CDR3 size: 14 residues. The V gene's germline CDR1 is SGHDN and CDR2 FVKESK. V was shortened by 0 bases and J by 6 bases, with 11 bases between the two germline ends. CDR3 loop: CASSQDSGGNGYTF. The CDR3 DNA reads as TGTGCCAGCAGCCAAGATTCAGGAGGCAATGGCTACACCTTC.

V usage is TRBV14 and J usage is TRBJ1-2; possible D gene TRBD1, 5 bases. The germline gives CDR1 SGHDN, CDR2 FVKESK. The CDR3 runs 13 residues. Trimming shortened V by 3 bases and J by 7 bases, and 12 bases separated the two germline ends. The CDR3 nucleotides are TGTGCCAGCAGCCATTCGAGAAGGGGTGGCTACACCTTC. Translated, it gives CASSHSRRGGYTF.

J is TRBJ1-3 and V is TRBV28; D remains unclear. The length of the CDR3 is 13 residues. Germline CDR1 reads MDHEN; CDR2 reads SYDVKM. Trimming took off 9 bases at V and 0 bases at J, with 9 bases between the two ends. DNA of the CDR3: TGTGCCAGTGAAAAGGGCTCTGGAAACACCATATATTTT. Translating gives CASEKGSGNTIYF.

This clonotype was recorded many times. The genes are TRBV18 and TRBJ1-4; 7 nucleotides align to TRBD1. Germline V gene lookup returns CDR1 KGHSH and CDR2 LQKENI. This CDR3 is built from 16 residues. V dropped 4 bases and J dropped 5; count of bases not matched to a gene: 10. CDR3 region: CASSLNPGQNNEKLFF. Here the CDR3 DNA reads TGTGCCAGCTCACTCAATCCGGGACAGAACAATGAAAAACTGTTTTTT. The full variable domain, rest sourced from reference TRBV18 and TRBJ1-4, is NAGVMQNPRHLVRRRGQEARLRCSPMKGHSHVYWYRQLPEEGLKFMVYLQKENIIDESGMPKERFSAEFPKEGPSILRIQQVVRGDSAAYFCASSLNPGQNNEKLFFGSGTQLSVL.

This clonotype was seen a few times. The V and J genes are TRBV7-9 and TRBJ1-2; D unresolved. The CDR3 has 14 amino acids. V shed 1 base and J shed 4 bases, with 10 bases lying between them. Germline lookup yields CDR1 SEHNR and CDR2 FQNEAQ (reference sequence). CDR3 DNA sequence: TGTGCCAGCAGCTTAGAGTCGGCCCCCTATGGCTACACCTTC. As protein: CASSLESAPYGYTF. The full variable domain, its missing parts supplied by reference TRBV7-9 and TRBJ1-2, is DTGVSQNPRHKITKRGQNVTFRCDPISEHNRLYWYRQTLGQGPEFLTYFQNEAQLEKSRLLSDRFSAERPKGSFSTLEIQRTEQGDSAMYLCASSLESAPYGYTFGSGTRLTVV.

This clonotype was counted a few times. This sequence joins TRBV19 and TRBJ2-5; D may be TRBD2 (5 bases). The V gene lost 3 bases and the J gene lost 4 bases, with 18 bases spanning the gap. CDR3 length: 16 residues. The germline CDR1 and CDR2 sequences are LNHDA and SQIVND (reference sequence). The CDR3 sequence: CASSITWIPEGETQYF. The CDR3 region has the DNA TGTGCCAGTAGTATTACTTGGATTCCTGAGGGAGAGACCCAGTACTTC.

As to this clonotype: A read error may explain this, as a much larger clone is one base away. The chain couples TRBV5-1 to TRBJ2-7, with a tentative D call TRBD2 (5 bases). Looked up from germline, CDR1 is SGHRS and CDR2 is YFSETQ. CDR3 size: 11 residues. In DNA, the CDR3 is TGCGTCAGCAGGTCGGGGTACGAGCAGTACTTC. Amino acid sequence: CVSRSGYEQYF.

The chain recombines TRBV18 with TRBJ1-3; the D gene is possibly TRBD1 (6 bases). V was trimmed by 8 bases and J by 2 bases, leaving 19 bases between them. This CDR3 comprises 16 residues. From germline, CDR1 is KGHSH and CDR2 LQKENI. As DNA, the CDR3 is TGTGCCAGCCCGCGCCGTGAACAGGGAGCTGGAAACACCATATATTTT. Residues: CASPRREQGAGNTIYF.

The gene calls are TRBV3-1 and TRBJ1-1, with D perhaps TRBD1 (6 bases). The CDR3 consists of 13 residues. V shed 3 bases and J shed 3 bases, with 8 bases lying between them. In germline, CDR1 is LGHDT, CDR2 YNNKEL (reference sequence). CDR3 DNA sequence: TGTGCCAGCAGCCACCGGACAGACACTGAAGCTTTCTTT. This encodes CASSHRTDTEAFF.

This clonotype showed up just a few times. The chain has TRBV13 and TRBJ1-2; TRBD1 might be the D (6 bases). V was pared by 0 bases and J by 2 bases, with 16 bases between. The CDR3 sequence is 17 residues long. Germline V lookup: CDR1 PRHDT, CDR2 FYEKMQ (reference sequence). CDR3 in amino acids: CASSLGHRDTRNYGYTF. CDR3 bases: TGTGCCAGCAGCTTAGGCCACCGGGACACACGGAACTATGGCTACACCTTC. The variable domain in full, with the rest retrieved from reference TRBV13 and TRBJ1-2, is AAGVIQSPRHLIKEKRETATLKCYPIPRHDTVYWYQQGPGQDPQFLISFYEKMQSDKGSIPDRFSAQQFSDYHSELNMSSLELGDSALYFCASSLGHRDTRNYGYTFGSGTRLTVV.

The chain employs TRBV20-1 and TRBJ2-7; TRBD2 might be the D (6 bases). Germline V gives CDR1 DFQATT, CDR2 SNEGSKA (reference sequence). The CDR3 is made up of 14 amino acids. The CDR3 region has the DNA TGCAGAGTCGACAACGGGGGAGGTTTCCACGAGCAGTACTTC. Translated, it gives CRVDNGGGFHEQYF.

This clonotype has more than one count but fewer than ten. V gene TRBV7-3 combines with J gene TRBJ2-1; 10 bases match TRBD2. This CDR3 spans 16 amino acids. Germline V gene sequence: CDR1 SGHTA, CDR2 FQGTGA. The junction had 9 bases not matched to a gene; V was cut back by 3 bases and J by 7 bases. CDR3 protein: CASSFNMASGRNEQFF. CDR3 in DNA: TGTGCCAGCAGCTTTAACATGGCTAGCGGGAGAAATGAGCAGTTCTTC.

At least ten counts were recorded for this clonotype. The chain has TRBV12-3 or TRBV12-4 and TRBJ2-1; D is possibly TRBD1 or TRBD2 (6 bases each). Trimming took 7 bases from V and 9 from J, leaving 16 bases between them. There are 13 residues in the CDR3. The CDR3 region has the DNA TGTGCCAGCACCGGGGGCAGGTCCGTTGAGCAGTTCTTC. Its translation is CASTGGRSVEQFF.

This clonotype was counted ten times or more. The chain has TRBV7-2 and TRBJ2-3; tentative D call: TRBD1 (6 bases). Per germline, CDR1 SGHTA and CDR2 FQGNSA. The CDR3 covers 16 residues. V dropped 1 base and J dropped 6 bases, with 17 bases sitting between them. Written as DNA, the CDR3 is TGTGCCAGCAGCTTAGGTCTCTTCGGACAGTTCGATACGCAGTATTTT. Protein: CASSLGLFGQFDTQYF. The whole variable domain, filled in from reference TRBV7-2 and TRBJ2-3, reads GAGVSQSPSNKVTEKGKDVELRCDPISGHTALYWYRQSLGQGLEFLIYFQGNSAPDKSGLPSDRFSAERTGGSVSTLTIQRTQQEDSAVYLCASSLGLFGQFDTQYFGPGTRLTVL.

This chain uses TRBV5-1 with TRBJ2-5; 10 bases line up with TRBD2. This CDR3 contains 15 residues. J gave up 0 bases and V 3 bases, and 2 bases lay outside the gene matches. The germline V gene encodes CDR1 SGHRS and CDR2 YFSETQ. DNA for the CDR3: TGCGCCAGCAGCTCGGGACTAGCGAACCAAGAGACCCAGTACTTC. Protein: CASSSGLANQETQYF.

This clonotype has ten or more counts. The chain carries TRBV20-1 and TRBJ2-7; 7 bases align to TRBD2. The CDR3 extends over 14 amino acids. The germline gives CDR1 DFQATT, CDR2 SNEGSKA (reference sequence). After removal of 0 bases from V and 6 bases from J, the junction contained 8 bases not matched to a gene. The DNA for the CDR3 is TGCAGTGCTAGAGATTCGGGGGGAGCAAGCGAGCAGTACTTC. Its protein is CSARDSGGASEQYF.